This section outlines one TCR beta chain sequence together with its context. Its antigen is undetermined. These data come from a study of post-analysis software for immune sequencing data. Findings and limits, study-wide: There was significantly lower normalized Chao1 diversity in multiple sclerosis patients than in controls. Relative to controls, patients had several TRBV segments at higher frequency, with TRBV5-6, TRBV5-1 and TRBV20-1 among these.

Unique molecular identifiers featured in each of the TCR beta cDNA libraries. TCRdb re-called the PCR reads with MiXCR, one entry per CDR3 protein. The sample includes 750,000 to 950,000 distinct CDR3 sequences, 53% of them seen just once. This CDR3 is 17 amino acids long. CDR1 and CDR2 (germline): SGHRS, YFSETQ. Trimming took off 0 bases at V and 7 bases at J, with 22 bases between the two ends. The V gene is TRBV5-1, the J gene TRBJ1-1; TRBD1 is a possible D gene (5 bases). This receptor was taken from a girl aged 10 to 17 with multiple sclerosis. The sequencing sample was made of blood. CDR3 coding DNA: TGCGCCAGCAGCTTGGGCTCACGCGGTCCCGGTGGGGGTGAAGCTTTCTTT. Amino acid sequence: CASSLGSRGPGGGEAFF.